This is a list of T cell receptor beta chains from one sample in a study of spatial heterogeneity in lung cancer. A single record per CDR3 protein comes from TCRdb applying MiXCR to the 5' RACE reads. The sample consists of under 150,000 distinct CDR3 sequences, 11% of them appearing once. Sequenced here: PBMCs, sampled at follow-up. Receptors originate from a female donor with early-stage non-small cell lung cancer. Both conserved end residues are part of each CDR3. A D gene is named only where the DNA matches it firmly. Clone size is given for some rows only: seen once, a few or many times, or a class if the clone is expanded.

clone_size,j_call,v_call,d_call,cdr3_nt,cdr3_aa
many,TRBJ2-2,TRBV7-2,.,TGTGCCAGCAGCTTAAATCTAGGACGGTTCACCGGGGAGCTGTTTTTT,CASSLNLGRFTGELFF
.,TRBJ2-7,TRBV20-1,.,TGCAGTGCTAGAGATCGGGCGGGCAGCTCCTACGAGCAGTACTTC,CSARDRAGSSYEQYF
many,TRBJ2-5,TRBV5-1,.,TGCGCCAGCAGCTTTGTTCGCGAACCTCAAGAGACCCAGTACTTC,CASSFVREPQETQYF
few,TRBJ1-4,TRBV19,TRBD1,TGTGCCAGCTCTAACAGGGGCTCAACTAATGAAAAACTGTTTTTT,CASSNRGSTNEKLFF
.,TRBJ1-1,TRBV7-3,.,TGTGCCAGCAGTCGGGGCTCTGGCACTGAAGCTTTCTTT,CASSRGSGTEAFF
.,TRBJ2-1,TRBV3-1,.,TGTGCCAGCAGCCAAGGAGGTGGGAAATCGTACAATGAGCAGTTCTTC,CASSQGGGKSYNEQFF
.,TRBJ1-5,TRBV6-1,.,TGTGCCAGCACCGGAATATCGGCTGATCTCAGCAATCAGCCCCAGCATTTT,CASTGISADLSNQPQHF
.,TRBJ2-1,TRBV7-9,.,TGTGCCAGCAGTCCAGCTACTTGGGGGACACCCGACAATGAGCAGTTCTTC,CASSPATWGTPDNEQFF
few,TRBJ2-1,TRBV7-2,.,TGTGCCAGCAGCGGGGACCCCAGCTCCTACAATGAGCAGTTCTTC,CASSGDPSSYNEQFF
.,TRBJ2-1,TRBV3-1,TRBD2,TGTGCCAGCAGCCACGGTAGCGGGAGGGAGGGCAATGAGCAGTTCTTC,CASSHGSGREGNEQFF
few,TRBJ2-3,TRBV29-1,.,TGCAGCGTTTTGTGGGGCACAGATACGCAGTATTTT,CSVLWGTDTQYF
few,TRBJ2-1,TRBV7-8,.,TGTGCCAGCAGCTTAAGGATCGGCAATGAGCAGTTCTTC,CASSLRIGNEQFF
many,TRBJ1-2,TRBV27,.,TGTGCCAGCAGTTTGATAGCAGGGGCTAACTATGGCTACACCTTC,CASSLIAGANYGYTF
few,TRBJ1-2,TRBV2,TRBD1,TGTGCCAGCCGAGGGACAGGCTCTTATGGCTACACCTTC,CASRGTGSYGYTF
many,TRBJ2-5,TRBV9,TRBD2,TGTGCCAGCAGCGTAGCGAATAGCGGGACAGAGACCCAGTACTTC,CASSVANSGTETQYF
few,TRBJ1-1,TRBV20-1,.,TGCAGTGCTAGATCGGGAAGGAATGAAGCTTTCTTT,CSARSGRNEAFF
.,TRBJ2-7,TRBV7-2,TRBD2,TGTGCCAGCAGCTTAACAGGGACTAGCGGGAGCCACGAGCAGTACTTC,CASSLTGTSGSHEQYF
few,TRBJ2-6,TRBV19,.,TGTGCCAGTAGTTCGGCCTCTGGGGCCAACGTCCTGACTTTC,CASSSASGANVLTF
.,TRBJ2-2,TRBV2,.,TGTGCCAGCAAACTCTTGGAGCTGTTTTTT,CASKLLELFF
few,TRBJ1-3,TRBV29-1,.,TGCAGCGTAAACAGGGAGAGCACCATATATTTT,CSVNRESTIYF
many,TRBJ2-7,TRBV11-2,.,TGTGCCAGCAGGCCTAGCGCGACCTACGAGCAGTACTTC,CASRPSATYEQYF
few,TRBJ1-4,TRBV27,.,TGTGCCAGCAGTTTTTCTCGGACTGGGTTTAATGAAAAACTGTTTTTT,CASSFSRTGFNEKLFF
many,TRBJ1-5,TRBV19,.,TGTGCCAGTAGTATAGATCTCGCCAGCCCCCGGGGTTCTGGCAATCAGCCCCAGCATTTT,CASSIDLASPRGSGNQPQHF
many,TRBJ2-2,TRBV29-1,.,TGCAGCGTTGAAGGTTTTGGCACCGGGGAGCTGTTTTTT,CSVEGFGTGELFF
few,TRBJ2-1,TRBV9,TRBD2,TGTGCCAGCAGCGTTGCTAGCGGGAGGATCTATGAGCAGTTCTTC,CASSVASGRIYEQFF
few,TRBJ2-7,TRBV18,.,TGTGCCAGCTCACTTCGTCGGGAGCAGTACTTC,CASSLRREQYF
many,TRBJ1-2,TRBV20-1,.,TGCAGAGTGTCAGGGGAGGACTATGGCTACACCTTC,CRVSGEDYGYTF
.,TRBJ1-1,TRBV7-2,.,TGTGCCAGCAGCCCGGGGATGGGGAACACTGAAGCTTTCTTT,CASSPGMGNTEAFF
few,TRBJ2-3,TRBV12-3/TRBV12-4,TRBD2,TGTGCCAGCAGTCCCAGTAGCGGGAGGGCCCCGGATACGCAGTATTTT,CASSPSSGRAPDTQYF
many,TRBJ1-5,TRBV5-1,.,TGCGCCAGCAGCTTGGATCCGGGGGGGAATCAGCCCCAGCATTTT,CASSLDPGGNQPQHF
many,TRBJ2-5,TRBV5-6,.,TGTGCCAGCAGCTGGGGCCTTAGTAGCGGAACAGAGACCCAGTACTTC,CASSWGLSSGTETQYF
few,TRBJ1-4,TRBV2,TRBD1,TGTGCCAGCAGGATAACCGGGACAGCTAATGAAAAACTGTTTTTT,CASRITGTANEKLFF
many,TRBJ1-3,TRBV5-1,.,TGCGCCAGCAGCTCGGCCGGGAACACCATATATTTT,CASSSAGNTIYF
many,TRBJ2-5,TRBV19,.,TGTGCCAGTAGCAGGGGATCTGGTGAGACCCAGTACTTC,CASSRGSGETQYF
many,TRBJ2-1,TRBV5-4,TRBD1,TGTGCCAGCTCCAAGATAGGGGCAGGGGGTAATGAGCAGTTCTTC,CASSKIGAGGNEQFF
.,TRBJ2-7,TRBV28,.,TGTGCCAGCAGACCAGGGGGCGGGAGTGCCTCCTACGAGCAGTACTTC,CASRPGGGSASYEQYF
.,TRBJ2-6,TRBV11-2,.,TGTGCCAGCAGCTTAATCCAGGGACCATCTGGGGCCAACGTCCTGACTTTC,CASSLIQGPSGANVLTF
many,TRBJ1-5,TRBV12-3/TRBV12-4,.,TGTGCCAGCAGTCCTTCCCGTGGGGTTGGAGATCAGCCCCAGCATTTT,CASSPSRGVGDQPQHF
.,TRBJ2-7,TRBV4-1,TRBD2,TGCGCCAGCAGCCACACTCACCTTCGACTAGCGGGATCCTACGAGCAGTACTTC,CASSHTHLRLAGSYEQYF
few,TRBJ2-1,TRBV12-3/TRBV12-4,.,TGTGCCAGCAGTTTAGTGGAAGCAGGGCAGTTCTTC,CASSLVEAGQFF
few,TRBJ2-3,TRBV20-1,.,TGCAGTGCTAGAGCCCTGACGGCGGTCGGTCCGCAGTATTTT,CSARALTAVGPQYF
.,TRBJ1-1,TRBV5-4,TRBD1,TGTGCCAGCAGCTTGAAGACAGGGGTGGGCACTGAAGCTTTCTTT,CASSLKTGVGTEAFF